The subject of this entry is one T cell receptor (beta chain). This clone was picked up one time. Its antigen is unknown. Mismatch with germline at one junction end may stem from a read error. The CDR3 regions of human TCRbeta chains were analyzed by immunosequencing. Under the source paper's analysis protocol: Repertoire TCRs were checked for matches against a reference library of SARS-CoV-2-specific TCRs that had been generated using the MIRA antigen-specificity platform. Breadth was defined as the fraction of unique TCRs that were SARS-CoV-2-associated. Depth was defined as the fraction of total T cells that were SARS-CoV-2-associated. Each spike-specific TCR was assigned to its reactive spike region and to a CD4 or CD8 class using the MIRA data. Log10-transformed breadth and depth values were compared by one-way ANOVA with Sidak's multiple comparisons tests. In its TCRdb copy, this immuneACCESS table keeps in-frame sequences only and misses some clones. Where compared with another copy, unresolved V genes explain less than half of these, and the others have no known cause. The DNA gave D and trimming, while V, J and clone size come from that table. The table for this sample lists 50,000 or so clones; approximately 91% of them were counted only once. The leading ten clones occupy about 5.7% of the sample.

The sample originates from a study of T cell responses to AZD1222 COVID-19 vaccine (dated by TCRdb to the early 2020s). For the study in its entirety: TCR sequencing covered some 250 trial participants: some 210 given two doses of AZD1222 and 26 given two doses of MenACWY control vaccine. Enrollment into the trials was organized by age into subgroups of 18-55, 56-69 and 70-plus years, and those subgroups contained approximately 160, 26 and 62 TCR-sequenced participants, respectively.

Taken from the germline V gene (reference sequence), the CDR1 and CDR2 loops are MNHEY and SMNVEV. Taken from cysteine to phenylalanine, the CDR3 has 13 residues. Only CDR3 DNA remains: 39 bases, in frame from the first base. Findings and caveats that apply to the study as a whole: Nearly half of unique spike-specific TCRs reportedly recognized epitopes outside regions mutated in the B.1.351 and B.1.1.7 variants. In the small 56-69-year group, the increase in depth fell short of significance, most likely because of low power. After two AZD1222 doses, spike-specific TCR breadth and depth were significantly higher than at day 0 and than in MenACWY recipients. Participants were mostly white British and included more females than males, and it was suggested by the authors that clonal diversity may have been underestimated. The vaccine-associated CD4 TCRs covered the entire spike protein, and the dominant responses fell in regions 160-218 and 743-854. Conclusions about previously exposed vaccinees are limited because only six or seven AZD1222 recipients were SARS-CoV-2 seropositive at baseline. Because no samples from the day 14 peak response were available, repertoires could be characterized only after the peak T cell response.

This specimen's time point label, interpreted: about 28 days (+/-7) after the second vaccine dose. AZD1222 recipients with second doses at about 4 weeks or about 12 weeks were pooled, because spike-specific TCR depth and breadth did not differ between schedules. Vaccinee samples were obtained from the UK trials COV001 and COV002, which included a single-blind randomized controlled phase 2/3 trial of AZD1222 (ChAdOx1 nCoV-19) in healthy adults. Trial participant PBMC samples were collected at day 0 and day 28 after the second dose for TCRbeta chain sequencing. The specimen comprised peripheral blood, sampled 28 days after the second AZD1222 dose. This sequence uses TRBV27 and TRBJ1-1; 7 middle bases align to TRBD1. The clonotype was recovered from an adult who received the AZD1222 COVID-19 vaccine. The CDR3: CAGSWEQGMTAFF. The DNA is TGTGCCGGCAGTTGGGAACAGGGGATGACAGCTTTCTTT.